Listed below are T cell receptor beta chains from one sample, sequenced in a study of blood T cell repertoires in COVID-19. TCRdb keeps only in-frame clones here, not all; method: immunoSEQ multiplex PCR. The sample records about 170,000 clones, about 87% being singletons. The sequencing sample was made of peripheral blood. The receptors were sampled from an elderly woman with COVID-19, enrolled during active disease. Both conserved end residues are part of each CDR3. A D gene is named only where the DNA matches it firmly. Clone size is given for some rows only: seen once, a few or many times, or a class if the clone is expanded.

TRBV29-1	TRBJ1-2	.	TRBD1	CSVEELGTGDGYTF	TGCAGCGTTGAGGAACTGGGGACAGGAGATGGCTACACCTTC
TRBV10-3	TRBJ1-3	once	.	CAMGTEGQPGNTIYF	TGTGCCATGGGGACTGAGGGGCAGCCTGGAAACACCATATATTTT
TRBV7-3	TRBJ2-1	.	TRBD2	CASSPSPGAGDEQFF	TGTGCCAGCAGCCCATCTCCGGGAGCGGGGGATGAGCAGTTCTTC
TRBV5-4	TRBJ2-7	.	TRBD1	CASSLNGDRAYEQYF	TGTGCCAGCAGCTTAAATGGGGACAGGGCTTACGAGCAGTACTTC
TRBV19	TRBJ1-2	.	.	CASSIQTGYGYTF	TGTGCCAGTAGTATACAGACAGGCTATGGCTACACCTTC
TRBV28	TRBJ1-2	.	.	CASSREQDYGYTF	TGTGCCAGCAGTCGGGAGCAGGACTATGGCTACACCTTC
TRBV11-3	TRBJ1-1	.	.	CASSSQGTEAFF	TGTGCCAGCAGCTCTCAGGGGACTGAAGCTTTCTTT
TRBV27	TRBJ2-7	.	.	CASSLLTEGEQYF	TGTGCCAGCAGTTTATTGACGGAGGGGGAGCAGTACTTC
TRBV5-1	TRBJ2-1	.	TRBD1	CASRRLTGDGNEQFF	TGCGCCAGCAGACGCCTTACAGGGGATGGCAATGAGCAGTTCTTC
TRBV7-8	TRBJ2-7	once	.	CASSLDRANEQYF	TGTGCCAGCAGCTTAGACAGGGCAAACGAGCAGTACTTC
TRBV6-2/TRBV6-3	TRBJ1-5	.	TRBD1	CASTPVGQAGYQPQHF	TGTGCCAGCACCCCGGTGGGACAGGCGGGTTATCAGCCCCAGCATTTT